A single sample is the source of the 27 T cell receptor beta chains below, sequenced in a study of blood T cell repertoires in COVID-19. Some clones are missing from TCRdb's copy, which holds only in-frame ones; the method was immunoSEQ multiplex PCR. This repertoire shows under 300,000 clones, 83% found once; its top ten account for 9.4%. What was sequenced was peripheral blood. The receptors derive from a woman in her forties or fifties who had recovered from COVID-19.

The chain is built from TRBV28 and TRBJ1-2; the D gene is possibly TRBD1 (5 bases). V was clipped by 3 bases and J by 1 base, with 9 bases between them. Looked up from germline, CDR1 is MDHEN and CDR2 is SYDVKM. CDR3 size: 14 residues. The CDR3 DNA follows: TGTGCCAGCAGTTTGGAAGGGGTTAACTATGGCTACACCTTC. The encoded protein is CASSLEGVNYGYTF.

This chain uses TRBV18 with TRBJ2-5; a weak D match, TRBD1 (6 bases). The V gene lost 4 bases and the J gene lost 6 bases, with 15 bases spanning the gap. The CDR3 loop spans 14 amino acids. Germline values: CDR1 KGHSH, CDR2 LQKENI. This CDR3 is CASSRHPQGQTQYF. DNA for the CDR3: TGTGCCAGCTCACGACACCCACAGGGTCAGACCCAGTACTTC.

The chain carries TRBV19 and TRBJ1-2; a weak D match, TRBD1 (6 bases). The CDR3 spans 17 residues. V gave up 0 bases and J gave up 2 bases, with 16 bases separating them. The germline V gene encodes CDR1 LNHDA and CDR2 SQIVND (reference sequence). CDR3 nucleotides: TGTGCCAGTAGTATAGATCGTTGGGCAGGGGCGAACTATGGCTACACCTTC. This sequence encodes CASSIDRWAGANYGYTF.

The chain links TRBV7-2 to TRBJ2-3; 9 nucleotides agree with TRBD2. The CDR3 loop spans 15 amino acids. The ends lost 5 bases at V and 1 base at J; junction bases unmatched: 4. Germline V gene lookup returns CDR1 SGHTA and CDR2 FQGNSA. The CDR3 protein is CASSPRTSGTDTQYF. CDR3 in DNA: TGTGCCAGCAGCCCAAGGACTAGCGGCACAGATACGCAGTATTTT.

This clone was picked up one time. The chain uses TRBV7-2 and TRBJ1-5; no firm D call. V lost 1 base and J 5 bases, leaving 12 bases between the germline ends. The CDR3 spans 15 residues. Germline CDR1 and CDR2: SGHTA and FQGNSA. CDR3 residues: CASSLGRTEDQPQHF. The CDR3 region has the DNA TGTGCCAGCAGCTTAGGTCGGACTGAGGATCAGCCCCAGCATTTT.

The chain uses TRBV24-1 and TRBJ2-7; 14 nucleotides agree with TRBD2. This CDR3 has 15 amino acids. CDR1 is KGHDR and CDR2 is SFDVKD in the germline V gene. Trimming took 9 bases from V and 0 from J; bases not matched to a gene: 3. The CDR3 here is CATGTSGGSSYEQYF. The DNA for the CDR3 is TGTGCCACCGGGACTAGCGGGGGCTCCTCCTACGAGCAGTACTTC.

This chain links TRBV27 with TRBJ1-2; 10 nucleotides align to TRBD1. Germline CDR1 and CDR2: MNHEY and SMNVEV (reference sequence). V dropped 4 bases and J dropped 4; count of bases not matched to a gene: 9. This CDR3 is 16 amino acids long. The CDR3 is CASSSAGQGIFYGYTF. The CDR3 nucleotides read TGTGCCAGCAGTTCAGCGGGACAGGGGATTTTCTATGGCTACACCTTC.

The chain links TRBV11-1 to TRBJ2-3; D might be TRBD2 (5 bases). The CDR3 covers 15 residues. Trimming removed 3 bases at V and 2 bases at J, with 12 bases between. Germline CDR1 reads SGHAT; CDR2 reads FQDESV (reference sequence). The CDR3 DNA follows: TGTGCCAGCAGCTTCGAGACTACCTACACAGATACGCAGTATTTT. It codes for CASSFETTYTDTQYF.

This clone was counted a single time. The V call is TRBV5-1, the J call TRBJ1-2; 9 bases are shared with TRBD1. Germline CDR1 and CDR2: SGHRS and YFSETQ. The CDR3 sequence is 13 residues long. The V segment lost 4 bases and the J segment 8 bases; nucleotides outside the gene matches: 6. For the CDR3, the DNA is TGCGCCAGCAGCCCGGGACAGGGAAAGGGCTACACCTTC. Encoded protein: CASSPGQGKGYTF.

This clone has only one observation. CDR3: CASSSVTASSYNEQFF. In nucleotides, the CDR3 is TGCGCCAGCAGTTCCGTGACAGCGAGCTCCTACAATGAGCAGTTCTTC. The chain carries TRBV5-1 and TRBJ2-1, with TRBD1 as a possible D gene (5 bases). V lost 5 bases to trimming and J lost 0 bases, with 15 bases between them. Germline values: CDR1 SGHRS, CDR2 YFSETQ. There are 16 residues in the CDR3.

This chain joins TRBV4-3 and TRBJ1-1, with TRBD1 as a possible D gene (6 bases). The CDR3 has 14 residues. Between the trimmed V and J ends, which lost 3 bases and 5 bases, there was a span of 13 bases. Germline CDR1 is LGHNA and CDR2 is YSLEER. The CDR3 DNA sequence: TGCGCCAGCAGCCATCTGGGGGCGCGTACTGAAGCTTTCTTT. Translated, it gives CASSHLGARTEAFF.

The chain uses TRBV19 and TRBJ1-1; D perhaps matches TRBD1 (5 bases). Germline assignment: CDR1 LNHDA and CDR2 SQIVND (reference sequence). This CDR3 is 13 amino acids long. V lost 4 bases and J lost 1, with 7 bases in between. CDR3 residues: CASSRQTNTEAFF. CDR3 nucleotides: TGTGCCAGTAGTAGACAGACGAACACTGAAGCTTTCTTT.

The chain carries TRBV18 and TRBJ1-2; unclear D gene. The germline V gene has CDR1 KGHSH and CDR2 LQKENI. Trimming removed 0 bases from V and 3 bases from J, with 8 bases in between. CDR3 length: 14 amino acids. CDR3 in amino acids: CASSPPWGDYGYTF. CDR3 nucleotide sequence: TGTGCCAGCTCACCACCGTGGGGAGACTATGGCTACACCTTC.

The chain links TRBV6-5 to TRBJ1-6; D not resolved. The CDR3 contains 15 residues. V lost 8 bases and J lost 9, with 20 bases in between. Germline V CDR1 and CDR2: MNHEY, SVGAGI. This CDR3 reads CASAPILDGSSPLHF. CDR3 bases: TGTGCCAGCGCCCCTATCCTCGATGGTAGTTCACCCCTCCACTTT.

The chain has TRBV28 and TRBJ1-6; a possible D gene is TRBD1 (5 bases). Germline V lookup: CDR1 MDHEN, CDR2 SYDVKM. The CDR3 has 13 residues. V was clipped by 5 bases and J by 7 bases, with 9 bases between them. Written as DNA, the CDR3 is TGTGCCAGCAGTATTCGACAGAATTCACCCCTCCACTTT. This gives the protein CASSIRQNSPLHF.

The chain joins TRBV29-1 to TRBJ1-2; D is ambiguous. Trimming shortened V by 3 bases and J by 2 bases, and 7 bases separated the two germline ends. Per germline, CDR1 SQVTM and CDR2 ANQGSEA. CDR3 length: 12 amino acids. Written as DNA, the CDR3 is TGCAGCGTTGAGGCGGAGAACTATGGCTACACCTTC. Protein: CSVEAENYGYTF.

The chain recombines TRBV7-2 with TRBJ2-7; 8 bases are a match to TRBD1. Losses at the gene ends were 5 bases for V and 4 bases for J; bases not matched to a gene: 4. CDR3 size: 13 residues. From germline, CDR1 is SGHTA and CDR2 FQGNSA. The CDR3 DNA reads TGTGCCAGCAGCGGGTGGACAGGGTACGAGCAGTACTTC. Amino acid sequence: CASSGWTGYEQYF. Based on the CDR3 plus reference TRBV7-2 and TRBJ2-7, the full variable domain is GAGVSQSPSNKVTEKGKDVELRCDPISGHTALYWYRQSLGQGLEFLIYFQGNSAPDKSGLPSDRFSAERTGGSVSTLTIQRTQQEDSAVYLCASSGWTGYEQYFGPGTRLTVT.

V gene TRBV24-1 combines with J gene TRBJ2-3; TRBD2 matches 11 bases. CDR1 is KGHDR, CDR2 SFDVKD, per germline. The CDR3 covers 16 residues. The V gene end was trimmed by 5 bases and the J gene end by 2 bases; junction bases not matched to a gene: 5. CDR3 in amino acids: CATSGPGLAVTDTQYF. The DNA for the CDR3 is TGTGCCACCAGTGGTCCGGGACTAGCGGTCACAGATACGCAGTATTTT.

The chain joins TRBV6-2 or TRBV6-3 to TRBJ2-4; perhaps TRBD2 as D (5 bases). Trimming stripped 2 bases from V and 2 bases from J, with 19 bases between. The CDR3 consists of 18 residues. Germline CDR1 is MNHEY and CDR2 is SVGEGT. CDR3 amino acids: CASSYPGLGGVSKNIQYF. Here the CDR3 DNA reads TGTGCCAGCAGTTACCCTGGACTGGGCGGCGTGTCCAAAAACATTCAGTACTTC.

The genes are TRBV28 and TRBJ2-7; 11 bases are shared with TRBD2. The CDR3 covers 16 residues. Germline lookup yields CDR1 MDHEN and CDR2 SYDVKM. The junction had 9 bases not matched to a gene; V was cut back by 6 bases and J by 2 bases. The CDR3 sequence is CASSNRPGLAAYEQYF. The CDR3 region has the DNA TGTGCCAGCAGCAATCGGCCGGGACTAGCGGCCTACGAGCAGTACTTC.

The genes are TRBV5-1 and TRBJ1-2, with D hard to call. CDR3 size: 14 residues. Trimming took off 4 bases at V and 6 bases at J, with 16 bases between the two ends. Germline V gene data show CDR1 as SGHRS and CDR2 as YFSETQ. This CDR3 is CASSPPGWVDGYTF. In nucleotides, the CDR3 is TGCGCCAGCAGCCCACCCGGGTGGGTCGATGGCTACACCTTC.

The chain uses TRBV6-2 or TRBV6-3 and TRBJ2-5, with TRBD2 identical over 13 bases. This CDR3 has 16 amino acids. Germline V gives CDR1 MNHEY, CDR2 SVGEGT. V was clipped by 6 bases and J by 3 bases; unmatched bases: 7. The CDR3 coding sequence is TGTGCCAGCAGCACGGGACTAGCGGGATGGAAAGAGACCCAGTACTTC. Its translation: CASSTGLAGWKETQYF.

V gene TRBV7-2 combines with J gene TRBJ2-5; 7 bases are a match to TRBD2. In germline, CDR1 is SGHTA, CDR2 FQGNSA. The CDR3 covers 15 residues. Losses at the gene ends were 4 bases for V and 2 bases for J; bases not matched to a gene: 7. This CDR3 is CASSSRGGGQETQYF. CDR3 DNA sequence: TGTGCCAGCAGCTCGAGGGGCGGGGGACAAGAGACCCAGTACTTC.

V usage is TRBV18 and J usage is TRBJ2-7; no clear D. The V gene's germline CDR1 is KGHSH and CDR2 LQKENI. Trimming shortened V by 3 bases and J by 5 bases, and 14 bases separated the two germline ends. CDR3 length: 14 residues. CDR3 sequence (DNA): TGTGCCAGCTCACCGAAGAGCTCGGTCGACGAGCAGTACTTC. Encoded protein: CASSPKSSVDEQYF.

The gene calls are TRBV7-3 and TRBJ2-3; TRBD2 matches 7 bases. This CDR3 has 15 residues. Trimming cost V 5 bases and J 12 bases; bases outside gene matches: 17. Per the germline V gene, CDR1 is SGHTA and CDR2 is FQGTGA. The CDR3 protein is CASSPGGSGVLFQYF. In DNA, the CDR3 is TGTGCCAGCAGCCCCGGGGGGAGCGGAGTACTTTTTCAGTATTTT.

This clone was counted once. The CDR3 nucleotides are TGTGCCAGCAGCTTAGGGGACAGGGGGCACTACGAGCAGTACTTC. Protein product: CASSLGDRGHYEQYF. The chain employs TRBV11-3 and TRBJ2-7, with 12 bases matching TRBD1. Germline V gene lookup returns CDR1 SGHNT and CDR2 YENEEA. The CDR3 consists of 15 residues. J lost 3 bases, V lost 1 base, and 1 base had no gene match.

This chain uses TRBV19 with TRBJ1-5; D is possibly TRBD1 (6 bases). Germline values: CDR1 LNHDA, CDR2 SQIVND (reference sequence). This CDR3 is built from 15 residues. Trimming removed 6 bases at V and 3 bases at J, with 15 bases between. CDR3 sequence: CASSLLRDTNQPQHF. The CDR3 coding sequence is TGTGCCAGTAGCTTACTACGGGACACCAATCAGCCCCAGCATTTT. Full variable domain (rest looked up from reference TRBV19 and TRBJ1-5): DGGITQSPKYLFRKEGQNVTLSCEQNLNHDAMYWYRQDPGQGLRLIYYSQIVNDFQKGDIAEGYSVSREKKESFPLTVTSAQKNPTAFYLCASSLLRDTNQPQHFGDGTRLSIL.